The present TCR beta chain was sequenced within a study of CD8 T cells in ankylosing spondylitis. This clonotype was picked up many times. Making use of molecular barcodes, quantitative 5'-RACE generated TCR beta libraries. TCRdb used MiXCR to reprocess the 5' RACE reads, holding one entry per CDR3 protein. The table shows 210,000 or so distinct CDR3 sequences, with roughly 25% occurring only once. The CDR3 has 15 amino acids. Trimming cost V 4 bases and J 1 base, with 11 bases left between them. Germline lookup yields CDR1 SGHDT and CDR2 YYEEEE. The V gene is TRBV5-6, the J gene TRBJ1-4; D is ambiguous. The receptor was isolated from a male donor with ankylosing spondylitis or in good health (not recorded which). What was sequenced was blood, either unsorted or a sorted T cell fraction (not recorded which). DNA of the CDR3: TGTGCCAGCAGCCCAATAGGGCGAACTAATGAAAAACTGTTTTTT. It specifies CASSPIGRTNEKLFF.